Shown below are 4 T cell receptor beta chains from a single sample sequenced in a study of shared clonotypes between healthy human individuals. Using immunoSEQ multiplex PCR, the repertoire was profiled, and TCRdb retains in-frame clones only, with some absent. The table records around 700,000 clones, about three quarters of them present only once. Sequencing used memory CD4+ T cells sorted from blood. As for subset: CD45RA-negative fraction. The receptors were sampled from a woman aged 25 to 39 in good health.

The J gene is TRBJ1-1, the V gene TRBV29-1; tentative D call: TRBD1 (5 bases). CDR1 and CDR2 from the germline V gene are SQVTM and ANQGSEA. The CDR3 totals 15 residues. Between the trimmed V and J ends, which lost 1 base and 5 bases, there was a span of 17 bases. CDR3 loop: CSVEGEGSARTEAFF. Written as DNA, the CDR3 is TGCAGCGTTGAAGGTGAGGGGAGCGCCCGGACTGAAGCTTTCTTT.

The J gene is TRBJ2-5, the V gene TRBV6-1; possible D gene TRBD2, 6 bases. There are 14 residues in the CDR3. CDR1 is MNHNS, CDR2 SASEGT, per germline. V lost 5 bases, J lost 11 bases, and 21 bases lay in between. CDR3 nucleotide sequence: TGTGCCAGCAGTACCCCGCCGGGAATTAGCGGTCAGTACTTC. Translating gives CASSTPPGISGQYF.

V usage is TRBV6-6 and J usage is TRBJ2-7; the D gene could be TRBD1 or TRBD2 (5 bases each). This CDR3 contains 14 residues. The V gene lost 7 bases and the J gene lost 0 bases, with 13 bases spanning the gap. The germline CDR1 and CDR2 sequences are MNHNY and SVGAGI (reference sequence). CDR3: CASTGTESSYEQYF. The CDR3 coding sequence is TGTGCCAGCACCGGGACGGAGAGCTCCTACGAGCAGTACTTC.

J is TRBJ1-3 and V is TRBV28, with D possibly TRBD1 on 5 matching bases. CDR3 size: 15 residues. Trimming shortened V by 6 bases and J by 4 bases, and 16 bases separated the two germline ends. Germline V CDR1 and CDR2: MDHEN, SYDVKM. CDR3 sequence reads: CASRRDPGAGNTIYF. CDR3 DNA sequence: TGTGCCAGCAGGCGGGACCCCGGCGCCGGAAACACCATATATTTT.